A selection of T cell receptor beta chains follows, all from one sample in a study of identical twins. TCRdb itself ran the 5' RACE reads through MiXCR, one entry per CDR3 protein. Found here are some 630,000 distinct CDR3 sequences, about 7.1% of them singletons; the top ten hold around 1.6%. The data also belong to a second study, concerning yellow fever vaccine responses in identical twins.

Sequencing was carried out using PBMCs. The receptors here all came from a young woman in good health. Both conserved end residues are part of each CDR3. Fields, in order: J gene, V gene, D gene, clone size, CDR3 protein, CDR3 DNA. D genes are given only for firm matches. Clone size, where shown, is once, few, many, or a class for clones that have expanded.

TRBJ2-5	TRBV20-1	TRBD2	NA	CSANHGLAGPKAQYF	TGCAGTGCTAACCATGGACTAGCGGGGCCTAAGGCCCAGTACTTC
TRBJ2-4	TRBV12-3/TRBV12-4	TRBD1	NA	CASSTRDRGAKNIQYF	TGTGCCAGCAGTACCCGGGACAGGGGAGCCAAAAACATTCAGTACTTC
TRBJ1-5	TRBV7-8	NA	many	CASSLVTNQPQHF	TGTGCCAGCAGCTTAGTCACCAATCAGCCCCAGCATTTT
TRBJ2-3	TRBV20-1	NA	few	CTPLGEKGDTQYF	TGCACCCCGCTGGGGGAGAAAGGAGATACGCAGTATTTT
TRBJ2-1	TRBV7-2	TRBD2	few	CASGTSGRYNEQFF	TGTGCCAGCGGGACTAGCGGGAGGTACAATGAGCAGTTCTTC
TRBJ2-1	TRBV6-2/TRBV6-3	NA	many	CASSYSRRAFGEQFF	TGTGCCAGCAGTTACTCAAGACGGGCTTTTGGTGAGCAGTTCTTC
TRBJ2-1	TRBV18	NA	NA	CASSPSFGPKYNEQFF	TGTGCCAGCTCACCATCCTTCGGGCCTAAATACAATGAGCAGTTCTTC
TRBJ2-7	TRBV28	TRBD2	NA	CASRLAGGTYEQYF	TGTGCCAGCAGATTAGCGGGAGGAACCTACGAGCAGTACTTC
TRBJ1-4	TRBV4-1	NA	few	CASSLGRFEKLFF	TGCGCCAGCAGCCTGGGCAGGTTTGAAAAACTGTTTTTT
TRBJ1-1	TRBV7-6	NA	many	CASSLTGMNTEAFF	TGTGCCAGCAGCTTGACAGGAATGAACACTGAAGCTTTCTTT
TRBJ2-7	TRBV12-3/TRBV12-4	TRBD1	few	CASSPGQGSAYEQYF	TGTGCCAGCAGCCCGGGACAGGGCAGCGCGTACGAGCAGTACTTC
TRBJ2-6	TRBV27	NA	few	CASSLVAESSGANVLTF	TGTGCCAGCAGTTTAGTAGCGGAGAGCTCTGGGGCCAACGTCCTGACTTTC
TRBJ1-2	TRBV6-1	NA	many	CASSENYGGYTF	TGTGCCAGCAGTGAAAATTACGGTGGCTACACCTTC
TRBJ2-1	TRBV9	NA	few	CASQHRAHSGKQFF	TGTGCCAGTCAACACCGGGCCCACAGTGGAAAGCAGTTCTTC
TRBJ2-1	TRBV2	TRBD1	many	CASLPPGQGYNEQFF	TGTGCCAGCTTACCACCGGGACAGGGCTACAATGAGCAGTTCTTC
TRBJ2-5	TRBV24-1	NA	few	CATSEGRGPLETQYF	TGTGCCACCAGTGAGGGTAGGGGACCCCTTGAGACCCAGTACTTC
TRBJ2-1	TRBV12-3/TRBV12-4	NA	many	CASSLVRRGLAPYNEQFF	TGTGCCAGCAGTTTAGTGAGGAGGGGACTGGCTCCCTACAATGAGCAGTTCTTC
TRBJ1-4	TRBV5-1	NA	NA	CASSLFSLPATNEKLFF	TGCGCCAGCAGCTTGTTCAGCCTTCCCGCAACTAATGAAAAACTGTTTTTT
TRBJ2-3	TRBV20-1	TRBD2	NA	CSARRSSGGPDTQYF	TGCAGTGCTAGACGCTCTAGCGGGGGGCCCGATACGCAGTATTTT
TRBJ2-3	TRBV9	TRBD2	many	CASSVRSSGGADTQYF	TGTGCCAGCAGCGTAAGGAGTAGCGGGGGGGCAGATACGCAGTATTTT
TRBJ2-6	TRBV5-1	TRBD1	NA	CASSLMGQLSSGANVLTF	TGCGCCAGCAGCTTAATGGGACAGTTGAGCTCTGGGGCCAACGTCCTGACTTTC
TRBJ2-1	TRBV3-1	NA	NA	CASSQDRGSRNEQFF	TGTGCCAGCAGCCAAGACCGAGGAAGTCGGAATGAGCAGTTCTTC
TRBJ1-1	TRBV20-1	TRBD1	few	CSGDRSDTEAFF	TGCAGTGGGGACAGGTCTGACACTGAAGCTTTCTTT
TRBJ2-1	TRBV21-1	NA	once	CASSNGRERGGAYNEQFF	TGTGCCAGCAGCAACGGGAGAGAGCGGGGGGGCGCCTACAATGAGCAGTTCTTC
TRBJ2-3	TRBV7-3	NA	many	CASSLLGQGDTQYF	TGTGCCAGCAGCTTGTTGGGGCAGGGAGATACGCAGTATTTT
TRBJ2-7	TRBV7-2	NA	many	CASSLGQGNSVYEQYF	TGTGCCAGCAGCTTAGGACAAGGAAACAGCGTCTACGAGCAGTACTTC
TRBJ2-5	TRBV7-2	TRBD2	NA	CASSLALSSGTAGETQYF	TGTGCCAGCAGCTTAGCTTTGTCTAGCGGGACCGCGGGGGAGACCCAGTACTTC
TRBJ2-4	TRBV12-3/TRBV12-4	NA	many	CASTSVGLAKNIQYF	TGTGCCAGCACTTCCGTTGGGCTAGCCAAAAACATTCAGTACTTC
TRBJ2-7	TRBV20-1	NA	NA	CSARPSTAFSYEQYF	TGCAGTGCTAGACCCTCGACAGCGTTCTCCTACGAGCAGTACTTC
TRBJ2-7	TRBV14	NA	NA	CASSQESGRTGDYEQYF	TGTGCCAGCAGCCAAGAATCTGGGAGGACAGGAGACTACGAGCAGTACTTC
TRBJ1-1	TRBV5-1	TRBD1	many	CASSPRGDTEAFF	TGTGCCAGCAGCCCCAGGGGGGACACTGAAGCTTTCTTT
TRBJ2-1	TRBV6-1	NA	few	CASRTANEQFF	TGTGCCAGCCGGACAGCTAATGAGCAGTTCTTC
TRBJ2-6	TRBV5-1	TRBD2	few	CASSYGLAGLSGANVLTF	TGCGCCAGCAGCTACGGACTAGCGGGACTCTCTGGGGCCAACGTCCTGACTTTC
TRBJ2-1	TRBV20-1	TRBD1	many	CSAGQGSRFF	TGCAGTGCAGGACAGGGGTCAAGGTTCTTC
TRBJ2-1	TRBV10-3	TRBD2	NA	CAIMQTSGGAGEQFF	TGTGCCATCATGCAGACTAGCGGGGGGGCCGGAGAGCAGTTCTTC
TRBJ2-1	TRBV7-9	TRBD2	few	CASSPLGGGSSYNEQFF	TGTGCCAGCAGCCCTCTCGGGGGAGGGAGCTCCTACAATGAGCAGTTCTTC
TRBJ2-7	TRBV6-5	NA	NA	CASSLDSTEQYF	TGTGCCAGCAGCCTTGACAGTACCGAGCAGTACTTC
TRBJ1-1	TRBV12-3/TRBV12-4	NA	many	CASSWRGANTEAFF	TGTGCCAGCAGTTGGCGAGGGGCAAACACTGAAGCTTTCTTT
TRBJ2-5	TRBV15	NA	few	CATSLPWQETQYF	TGTGCCACCAGTCTCCCCTGGCAAGAGACCCAGTACTTC
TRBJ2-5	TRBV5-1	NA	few	CASSLEASLQETQYF	TGCGCCAGCAGCTTGGAGGCCAGTTTACAAGAGACCCAGTACTTC
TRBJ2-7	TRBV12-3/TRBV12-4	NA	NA	CASSESGLSYEQYF	TGTGCCAGCAGCGAAAGCGGGCTATCCTACGAGCAGTACTTC
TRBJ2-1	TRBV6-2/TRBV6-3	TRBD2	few	CASSYGLAVSHEQFF	TGTGCCAGCAGTTATGGACTAGCGGTCTCTCATGAGCAGTTCTTC
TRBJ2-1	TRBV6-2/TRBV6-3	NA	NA	CASRPGEIFSRRNEQFF	TGTGCCAGCAGGCCGGGAGAGATATTCTCCCGTCGTAATGAGCAGTTCTTC
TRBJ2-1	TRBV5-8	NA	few	CASSPLTLSTYNEQFF	TGTGCCAGCAGCCCCCTGACACTCAGCACCTACAATGAGCAGTTCTTC
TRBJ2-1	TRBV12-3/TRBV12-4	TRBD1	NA	CASTIGQGTYNEQFF	TGTGCCAGCACTATCGGACAGGGCACCTACAATGAGCAGTTCTTC
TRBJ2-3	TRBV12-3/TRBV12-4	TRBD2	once	CASRWGGGLQYF	TGTGCCAGCAGGTGGGGGGGGGGGTTGCAGTATTTT
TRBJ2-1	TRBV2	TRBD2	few	CASFHAAGVENEQFF	TGTGCCTCTTTCCATGCAGCGGGAGTAGAGAATGAGCAGTTCTTC
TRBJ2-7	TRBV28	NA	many	CASSGGLTYEQYF	TGTGCCAGCAGCGGGGGCCTAACCTACGAGCAGTACTTC
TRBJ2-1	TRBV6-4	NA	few	CASSDSKQSSYNEQFF	TGTGCCAGCAGTGACTCCAAGCAGAGCTCCTACAATGAGCAGTTCTTC
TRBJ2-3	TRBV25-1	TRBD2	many	CASRNQPGRSVGTIRSTDTQYF	TGTGCCAGCAGGAACCAGCCCGGCCGGAGTGTAGGGACTATTAGAAGCACAGATACGCAGTATTTT
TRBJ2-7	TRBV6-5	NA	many	CASSFGTDTYEQYF	TGTGCCAGCAGTTTCGGGACGGATACCTACGAGCAGTACTTC
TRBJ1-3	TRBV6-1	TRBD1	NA	CASSLIAGTGVGNTIYF	TGTGCCAGCAGCCTAATCGCCGGGACAGGGGTTGGAAACACCATATATTTT